Here is one TCR beta chain with its context. This entry comes from a study of blood T cell repertoires in COVID-19. Study-level background: The United States, Italy and Spain were the sources of the acute and convalescent COVID-19 samples. T cells, B-cell-depleted T cells, or PBMCs provided the cDNA or gDNA that served as material.

Germline V gene data show CDR1 as SEHNR and CDR2 as FQNEAQ (reference sequence). V was shortened by 2 bases and J by 9 bases, with 11 bases between the two germline ends. The CDR3 totals 14 residues. Clones were read by immunoSEQ multiplex PCR, and TCRdb kept only the in-frame ones, dropping some. The sample holds roughly 290,000 clones; approximately 91% are singletons and the top ten take approximately 1.5%. The TCR originated in a woman aged 40 to 49 who had recovered from COVID-19. Sequencing used PBMCs or T cells enriched from blood (not recorded which). This chain links TRBV7-9 with TRBJ1-6; weak D call: TRBD1 (5 bases). CDR3 sequence (DNA): TGTGCCAGCAGCTTATTAGGGGCTTTTTCACCCCTCCACTTT. It is translated as CASSLLGAFSPLHF.